The rows below give T cell receptor beta chains drawn from one sample of a study of shared clonotypes between healthy human individuals. Clones were sequenced by immunoSEQ multiplex PCR, and TCRdb holds only the in-frame ones, with some missing. Among about 490,000 clones listed, roughly 80% were seen once. The sequenced sample was PBMCs. These receptors all stem from a woman aged 40 to 49 in good health. Some clones in this sample may be carry-over from other donors' samples. Each CDR3 is given with its conserved first and last residue. Fields, in order: clone size, D gene, J gene, CDR3 length, V gene, CDR3 protein, CDR3 DNA. A D gene is named only where the DNA matches it firmly. A row's size may be missing; if present it is once, few, many or a size class.

. . TRBJ2-1 12 TRBV29-1 CSGEDRYNEQFF TGCAGCGGGGAGGACAGGTACAATGAGCAGTTCTTC
. TRBD2 TRBJ2-3 16 TRBV10-1 CASSDPGLAGDDTQYF TGCGCCAGCAGTGATCCGGGACTAGCGGGAGACGATACGCAGTATTTT
few . TRBJ2-7 12 TRBV6-6 CASSQGPYEQYF TGTGCCAGCAGTCAAGGACCCTACGAGCAGTACTTC
many TRBD2 TRBJ2-1 16 TRBV6-4 CASSDSIAGGPSEQFF TGTGCCAGCAGTGACTCGATAGCGGGAGGGCCGAGTGAGCAGTTCTTC
. TRBD1 TRBJ1-1 12 TRBV29-1 CSGGQLNTEAFF TGCAGCGGGGGACAGTTGAACACTGAAGCTTTCTTT
. TRBD1 TRBJ1-3 15 TRBV5-6 CASSPTGGTGNTIYF TGTGCCAGCAGCCCAACAGGGGGCACGGGAAACACCATATATTTT
. TRBD2 TRBJ2-1 15 TRBV28 CAIHSTSGAYNEQFF TGTGCCATCCACTCCACTAGCGGAGCCTACAATGAGCAGTTCTTC
. TRBD1 TRBJ1-5 14 TRBV30 CAWSVLGQGQPQHF TGTGCCTGGAGTGTACTGGGACAGGGTCAGCCCCAGCATTTT
. . TRBJ2-5 15 TRBV4-2 CASSQESTSAETQYF TGTGCCAGCAGCCAAGAATCCACCAGCGCGGAGACCCAGTACTTC
. . TRBJ1-1 14 TRBV28 CASSLHSAGTEAFF TGTGCCAGCAGTTTACACAGCGCGGGAACTGAAGCTTTCTTT
. TRBD1 TRBJ1-2 16 TRBV28 CASTPGQGASYYGYTF TGTGCCAGCACCCCGGGACAGGGGGCGAGTTACTATGGCTACACCTTC
. . TRBJ2-5 15 TRBV7-2 CASSLGGRQQETQYF TGTGCCAGCAGCTTAGGGGGGAGGCAGCAAGAGACCCAGTACTTC
once TRBD2 TRBJ2-5 15 TRBV18 CASSPVLAGEETQYF TGTGCCAGCTCACCAGTCCTAGCGGGAGAAGAGACCCAGTACTTC
. . TRBJ2-7 12 TRBV29-1 CSVDSGHYEQYF TGCAGCGTTGATTCGGGACACTACGAGCAGTACTTC
. . TRBJ2-2 16 TRBV5-4 CASSLVSGRDTGELFF TGTGCCAGCAGCTTGGTGTCCGGGAGAGACACCGGGGAGCTGTTTTTT
. . TRBJ2-7 14 TRBV23-1 CASSQSQALNEQYF TGCGCCAGCAGTCAATCCCAGGCTTTGAACGAGCAGTACTTC
many . TRBJ2-3 13 TRBV28 CASSAPNTDTQYF TGTGCCAGCAGTGCCCCTAATACAGATACGCAGTATTTT
. TRBD1 TRBJ2-7 14 TRBV27 CASSSPGQSYEQYF TGTGCCAGCAGCTCTCCGGGACAGTCCTACGAGCAGTACTTC
. TRBD1 TRBJ1-2 15 TRBV15 CATSSPDRGDYGYTF TGTGCCACCAGCAGCCCCGACAGGGGGGACTATGGCTACACCTTC
. . TRBJ1-2 11 TRBV30 CAWSSPADYTF TGTGCCTGGAGTTCTCCCGCTGACTACACTTTC
. TRBD2 TRBJ2-1 17 TRBV4-3 CASSHPGLAGGGNEQFF TGCGCCAGCAGCCATCCGGGACTAGCGGGAGGCGGGAATGAGCAGTTCTTC
. TRBD1 TRBJ2-7 13 TRBV7-9 CASSPGQSYEQYF TGTGCCAGCAGCCCGGGACAGAGCTACGAGCAGTACTTC
. TRBD1 TRBJ1-1 13 TRBV28 CASSRQGYTEAFF TGTGCCAGCAGTCGACAGGGATACACTGAAGCTTTCTTT
. . TRBJ2-5 14 TRBV7-8 CASSLNPQGETQYF TGTGCCAGCAGCTTAAATCCCCAGGGAGAGACCCAGTACTTC
. TRBD2 TRBJ2-5 14 TRBV6-5 CASSLAGVQETQYF TGTGCCAGCAGTTTAGCGGGGGTCCAAGAGACCCAGTACTTC
many . TRBJ1-5 13 TRBV6-1 CASSEGVNQPQHF TGTGCCAGCAGTGAAGGAGTAAATCAGCCCCAGCATTTT
once . TRBJ1-2 12 TRBV29-1 CSVSSANYGYTF TGCAGCGTGTCAAGTGCTAACTATGGCTACACCTTC
. TRBD1 TRBJ2-7 15 TRBV15 CATSRDATGGYEQYF TGTGCCACCAGCAGGGACGCTACAGGGGGGTACGAGCAGTACTTC
. . TRBJ2-6 15 TRBV5-6 CASSPQGSGANVLTF TGTGCCAGCAGCCCGCAGGGCTCTGGGGCCAACGTCCTGACTTTC
. TRBD1 TRBJ2-7 16 TRBV18 CASSQLQGVWSYEQYF TGTGCCAGCTCACAATTGCAGGGGGTCTGGTCCTACGAGCAGTACTTC
. . TRBJ1-2 13 TRBV2 CASSDSGYYGYTF TGTGCCAGCAGTGACAGCGGATACTATGGCTACACCTTC
. TRBD1 TRBJ2-1 19 TRBV4-1 CASSLPTRQGRSSYNEQFF TGCGCCAGCAGCCTACCGACTCGACAGGGACGTAGCTCCTACAATGAGCAGTTCTTC
. . TRBJ1-5 13 TRBV27 CASSYLQGQPQHF TGTGCCAGCAGTTATCTACAGGGCCAGCCCCAGCATTTT
once . TRBJ2-5 17 TRBV5-1 CASSSAGYRTPEETQYF TGCGCCAGCAGCAGTGCCGGGTATCGGACACCTGAAGAGACCCAGTACTTC
. . TRBJ2-7 16 TRBV7-6 CASSSGSHSFTYEQYF TGTGCCAGCAGCTCGGGCAGCCACTCCTTCACCTACGAGCAGTACTTC
. TRBD2 TRBJ2-1 16 TRBV7-9 CASSLGSGTSGRVGFF TGTGCCAGCAGCTTAGGCTCCGGGACTAGCGGGAGAGTTGGGTTCTTC
. TRBD2 TRBJ2-7 16 TRBV5-1 CASYVLPTSGRGEQYF TGCGCCAGCTACGTCCTCCCGACTAGCGGGAGAGGCGAGCAGTACTTC
. . TRBJ2-1 18 TRBV28 CASSFWTGSLAGFDEQFF TGTGCCAGCAGTTTTTGGACAGGGAGTCTAGCGGGCTTCGATGAGCAGTTCTTC
. . TRBJ2-3 15 TRBV5-8 CASSTRTTSTDTQYF TGTGCCAGCAGCACGAGGACTACCAGCACAGATACGCAGTATTTT
. . TRBJ1-6 15 TRBV30 CAWSDESSYNSPLHF TGTGCCTGGAGTGATGAAAGCTCCTATAATTCACCCCTCCACTTT
. . TRBJ2-7 14 TRBV6-6 CASSYSGAGAEQYF TGTGCCAGCAGTTACTCCGGCGCGGGCGCCGAGCAGTACTTC
. TRBD2 TRBJ2-1 19 TRBV4-1 CASSQLGLAGHVAYNEQFF TGCGCCAGCAGCCAACTGGGACTAGCGGGACACGTTGCCTACAATGAGCAGTTCTTC
. . TRBJ1-2 14 TRBV27 CASSRREAGKGYTF TGTGCCAGCAGTCGGCGGGAGGCCGGGAAAGGATACACCTTC
. . TRBJ2-3 15 TRBV9 CASSVFTDPTDTQYF TGTGCCAGCAGCGTCTTCACAGATCCCACAGATACGCAGTATTTT